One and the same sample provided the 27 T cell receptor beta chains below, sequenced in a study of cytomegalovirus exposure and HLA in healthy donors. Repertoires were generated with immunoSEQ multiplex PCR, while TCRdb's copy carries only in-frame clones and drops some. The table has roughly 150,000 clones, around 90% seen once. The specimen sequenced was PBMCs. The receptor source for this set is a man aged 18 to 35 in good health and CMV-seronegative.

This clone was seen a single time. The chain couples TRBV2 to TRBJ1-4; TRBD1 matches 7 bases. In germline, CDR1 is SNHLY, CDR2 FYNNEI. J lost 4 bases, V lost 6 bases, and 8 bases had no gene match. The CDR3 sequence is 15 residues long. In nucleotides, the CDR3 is TGTGCCAGCAGAAGCCTACAGGGGATTAATGAAAAACTGTTTTTT. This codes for CASRSLQGINEKLFF.

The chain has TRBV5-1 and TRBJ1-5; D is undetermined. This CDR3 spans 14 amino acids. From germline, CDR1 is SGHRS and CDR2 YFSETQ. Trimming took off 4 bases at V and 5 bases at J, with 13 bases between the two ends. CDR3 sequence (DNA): TGCGCCAGCAGCCCGCTGGACGGGGATCAGCCCCAGCATTTT. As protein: CASSPLDGDQPQHF.

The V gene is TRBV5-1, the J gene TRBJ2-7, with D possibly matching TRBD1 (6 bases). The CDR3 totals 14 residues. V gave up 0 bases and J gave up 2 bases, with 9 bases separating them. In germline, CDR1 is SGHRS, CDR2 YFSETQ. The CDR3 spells CASSLGTVTYEQYF. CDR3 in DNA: TGCGCCAGCAGCTTGGGGACAGTGACCTACGAGCAGTACTTC.

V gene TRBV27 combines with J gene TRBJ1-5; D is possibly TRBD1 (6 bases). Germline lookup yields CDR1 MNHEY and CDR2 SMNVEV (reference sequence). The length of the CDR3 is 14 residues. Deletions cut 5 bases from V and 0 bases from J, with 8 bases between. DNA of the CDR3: TGTGCCAGCAGTGGACAGTTTAGCAATCAGCCCCAGCATTTT. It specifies CASSGQFSNQPQHF.

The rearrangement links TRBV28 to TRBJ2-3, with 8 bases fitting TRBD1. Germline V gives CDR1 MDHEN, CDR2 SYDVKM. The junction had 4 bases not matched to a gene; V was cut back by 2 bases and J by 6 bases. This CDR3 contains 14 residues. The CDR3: CASSLGQGGDTQYF. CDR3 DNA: TGTGCCAGCAGTTTAGGACAGGGAGGCGATACGCAGTATTTT.

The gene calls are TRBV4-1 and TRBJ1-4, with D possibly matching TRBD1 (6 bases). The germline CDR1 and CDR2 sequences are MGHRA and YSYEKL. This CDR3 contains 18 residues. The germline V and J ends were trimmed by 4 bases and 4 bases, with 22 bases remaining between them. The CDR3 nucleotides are TGCGCCAGCAGCCCGCCGAGGGGGGGAAGTGTTGGTAATGAAAAACTGTTTTTT. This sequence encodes CASSPPRGGSVGNEKLFF.

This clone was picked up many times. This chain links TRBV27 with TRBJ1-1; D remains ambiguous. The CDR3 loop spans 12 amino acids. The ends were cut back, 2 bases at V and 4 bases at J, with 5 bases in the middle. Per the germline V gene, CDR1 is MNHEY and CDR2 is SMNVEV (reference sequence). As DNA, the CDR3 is TGTGCCAGCAGTTTAGCAGGCACTGAAGCTTTCTTT. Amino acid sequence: CASSLAGTEAFF.

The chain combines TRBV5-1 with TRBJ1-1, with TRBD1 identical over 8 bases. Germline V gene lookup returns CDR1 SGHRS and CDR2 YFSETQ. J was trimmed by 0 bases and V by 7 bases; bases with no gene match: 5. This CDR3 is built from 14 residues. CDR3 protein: CASRTGGLNTEAFF. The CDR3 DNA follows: TGCGCCAGCCGTACAGGGGGGTTGAACACTGAAGCTTTCTTT. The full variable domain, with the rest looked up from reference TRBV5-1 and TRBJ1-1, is KAGVTQTPRYLIKTRGQQVTLSCSPISGHRSVSWYQQTPGQGLQFLFEYFSETQRNKGNFPGRFSGRQFSNSRSEMNVSTLELGDSALYLCASRTGGLNTEAFFGQGTRLTVV.

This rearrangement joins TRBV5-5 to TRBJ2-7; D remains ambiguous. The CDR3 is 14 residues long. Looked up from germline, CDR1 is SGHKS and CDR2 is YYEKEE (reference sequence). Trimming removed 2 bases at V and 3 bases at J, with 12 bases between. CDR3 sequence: CASSLNHQNYEQYV. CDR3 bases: TGTGCCAGCAGCTTAAATCACCAGAACTACGAGCAGTACGTC.

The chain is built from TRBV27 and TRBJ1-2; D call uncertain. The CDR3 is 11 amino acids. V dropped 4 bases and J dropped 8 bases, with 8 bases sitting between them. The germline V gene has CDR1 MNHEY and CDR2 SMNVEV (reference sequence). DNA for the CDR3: TGTGCCAGCAGTTCGGGTGGCGGCTACACCTTC. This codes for CASSSGGGYTF.

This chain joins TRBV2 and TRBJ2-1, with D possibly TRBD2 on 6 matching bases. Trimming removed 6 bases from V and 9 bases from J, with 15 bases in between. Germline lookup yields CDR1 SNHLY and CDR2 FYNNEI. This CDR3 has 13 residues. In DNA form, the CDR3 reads TGTGCCAGCAGGGGACTGGGGTCCGGTGAGCAGTTCTTC. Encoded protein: CASRGLGSGEQFF.

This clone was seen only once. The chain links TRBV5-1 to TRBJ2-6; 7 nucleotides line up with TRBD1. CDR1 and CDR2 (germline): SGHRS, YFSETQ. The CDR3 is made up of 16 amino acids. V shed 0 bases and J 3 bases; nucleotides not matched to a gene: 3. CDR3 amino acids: CASSLDTGVGANVLTF. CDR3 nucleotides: TGCGCCAGCAGCTTGGACACAGGGGTTGGGGCCAACGTCCTGACTTTC.

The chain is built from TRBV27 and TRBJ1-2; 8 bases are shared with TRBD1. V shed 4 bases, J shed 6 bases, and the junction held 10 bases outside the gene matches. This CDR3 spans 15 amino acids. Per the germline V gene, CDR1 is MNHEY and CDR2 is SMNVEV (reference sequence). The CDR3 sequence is CASSSSPQGGDGYTF. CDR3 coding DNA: TGTGCCAGCAGTTCCAGCCCACAGGGGGGAGATGGCTACACCTTC.

The CDR3 DNA follows: TGCAGCGGGGGACAGGGAAGGGGATATAGCGAGCAGTACTTC. Residues: CSGGQGRGYSEQYF. The chain couples TRBV29-1 to TRBJ2-7, with TRBD1 matching over 9 bases. The V gene's germline CDR1 is SQVTM and CDR2 ANQGSEA. The CDR3 is 14 amino acids. Unmatched junction bases numbered 13, after V lost 7 bases and J lost 6 bases.

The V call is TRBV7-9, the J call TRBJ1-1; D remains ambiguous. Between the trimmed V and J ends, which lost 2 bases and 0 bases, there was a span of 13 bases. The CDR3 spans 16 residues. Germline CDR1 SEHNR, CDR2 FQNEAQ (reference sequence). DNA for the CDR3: TGTGCCAGCAGCTTATACCCGGAGAACATGAACACTGAAGCTTTCTTT. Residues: CASSLYPENMNTEAFF.

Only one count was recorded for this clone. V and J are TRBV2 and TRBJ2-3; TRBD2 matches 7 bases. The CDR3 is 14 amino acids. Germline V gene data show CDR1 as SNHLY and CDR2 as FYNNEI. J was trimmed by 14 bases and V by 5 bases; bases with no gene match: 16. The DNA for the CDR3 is TGTGCCAGCAGTCAGATCGCGGGGGAGGGTCGGCGGTATTTT. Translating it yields CASSQIAGEGRRYF.

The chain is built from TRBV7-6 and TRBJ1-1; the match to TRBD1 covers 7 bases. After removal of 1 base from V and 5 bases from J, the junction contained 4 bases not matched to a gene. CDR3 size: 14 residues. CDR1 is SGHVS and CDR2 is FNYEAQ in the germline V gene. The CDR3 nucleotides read TGTGCCAGCAGCTTAGAAACAGGGGTAACTGAAGCTTTCTTT. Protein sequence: CASSLETGVTEAFF.

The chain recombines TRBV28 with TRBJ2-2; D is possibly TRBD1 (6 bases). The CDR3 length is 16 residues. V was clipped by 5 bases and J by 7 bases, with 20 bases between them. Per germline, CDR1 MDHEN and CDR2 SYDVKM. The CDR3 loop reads CASSPPGQIGIGELFF. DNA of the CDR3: TGTGCCAGCAGTCCTCCGGGACAAATAGGTATCGGGGAGCTGTTTTTT.

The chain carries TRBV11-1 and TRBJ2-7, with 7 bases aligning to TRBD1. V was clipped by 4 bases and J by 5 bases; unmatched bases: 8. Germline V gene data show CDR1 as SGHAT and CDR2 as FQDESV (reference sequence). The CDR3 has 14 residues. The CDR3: CASSSTGYGNEQYF. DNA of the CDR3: TGTGCCAGCAGCTCGACAGGGTATGGCAACGAGCAGTACTTC.

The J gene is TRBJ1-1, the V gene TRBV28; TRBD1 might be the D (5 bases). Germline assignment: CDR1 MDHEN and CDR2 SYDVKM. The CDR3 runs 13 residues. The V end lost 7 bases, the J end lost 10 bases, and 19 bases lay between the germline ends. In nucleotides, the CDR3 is TGTGCCAGCATCGACGTCCTGGATCAGGGAGCTTTCTTT. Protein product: CASIDVLDQGAFF. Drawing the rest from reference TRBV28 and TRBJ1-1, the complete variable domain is DVKVTQSSRYLVKRTGEKVFLECVQDMDHENMFWYRQDPGLGLRLIYFSYDVKMKEKGDIPEGYSVSREKKERFSLILESASTNQTSMYLCASIDVLDQGAFFGQGTRLTVV.

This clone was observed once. The CDR3 DNA is TGTGCCAGCAGCCTTACCAGAGGGGACAGGGCCCAACGACTGTTTTTT. It encodes CASSLTRGDRAQRLFF. The V gene is TRBV7-9, the J gene TRBJ1-4; 9 nucleotides align to TRBD1. V shed 5 bases and J 13 bases; nucleotides not matched to a gene: 17. CDR3 length equals 16 residues. Germline V lookup: CDR1 SEHNR, CDR2 FQNEAQ (reference sequence). Looking up the rest from reference TRBV7-9 and TRBJ1-4 gives the full variable domain: DTGVSQNPRHKITKRGQNVTFRCDPISEHNRLYWYRQTLGQGPEFLTYFQNEAQLEKSRLLSDRFSAERPKGSFSTLEIQRTEQGDSAMYLCASSLTRGDRAQRLFFGSGTQLSVL.

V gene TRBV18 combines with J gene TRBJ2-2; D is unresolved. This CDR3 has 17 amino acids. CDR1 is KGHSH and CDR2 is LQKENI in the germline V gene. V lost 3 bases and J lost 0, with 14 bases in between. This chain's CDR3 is CASSPDLPGTNTGELFF. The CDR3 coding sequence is TGTGCCAGCTCACCCGATTTGCCAGGAACGAACACCGGGGAGCTGTTTTTT.

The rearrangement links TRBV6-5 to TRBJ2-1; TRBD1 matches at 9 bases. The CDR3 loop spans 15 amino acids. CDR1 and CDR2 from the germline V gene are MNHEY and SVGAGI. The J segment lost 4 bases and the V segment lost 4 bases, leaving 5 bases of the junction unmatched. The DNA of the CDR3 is TGTGCCAGCAGTTTTACAGGGGGCTCGTACAATGAGCAGTTCTTC. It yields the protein CASSFTGGSYNEQFF.

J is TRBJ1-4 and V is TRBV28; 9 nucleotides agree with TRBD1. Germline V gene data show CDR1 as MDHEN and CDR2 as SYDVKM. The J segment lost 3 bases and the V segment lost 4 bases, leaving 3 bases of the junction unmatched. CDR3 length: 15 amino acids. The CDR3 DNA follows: TGTGCCAGCAGTTCACGGACAGGGGCTAATGAAAAACTGTTTTTT. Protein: CASSSRTGANEKLFF. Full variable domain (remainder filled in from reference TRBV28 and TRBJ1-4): DVKVTQSSRYLVKRTGEKVFLECVQDMDHENMFWYRQDPGLGLRLIYFSYDVKMKEKGDIPEGYSVSREKKERFSLILESASTNQTSMYLCASSSRTGANEKLFFGSGTQLSVL.

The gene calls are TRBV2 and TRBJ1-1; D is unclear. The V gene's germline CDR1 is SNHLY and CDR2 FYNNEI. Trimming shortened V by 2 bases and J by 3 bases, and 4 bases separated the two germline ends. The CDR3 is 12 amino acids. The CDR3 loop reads CASSETDTEAFF. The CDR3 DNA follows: TGTGCCAGCAGTGAAACAGACACTGAAGCTTTCTTT.

The CDR3 sequence: CASSLGHLNTGELFF. The CDR3 nucleotides read TGCGCCAGCAGCTTGGGACACCTAAACACCGGGGAGCTGTTTTTT. The chain joins TRBV4-1 to TRBJ2-2; D may be TRBD1 (6 bases). Deletions cut 5 bases from V and 2 bases from J, with 12 bases between. Germline V lookup: CDR1 MGHRA, CDR2 YSYEKL. The length of the CDR3 is 15 residues.

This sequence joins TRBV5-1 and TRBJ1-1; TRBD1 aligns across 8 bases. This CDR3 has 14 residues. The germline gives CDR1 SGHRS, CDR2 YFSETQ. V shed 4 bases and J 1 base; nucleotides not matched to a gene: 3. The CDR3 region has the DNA TGCGCCAGCAGCGCCGGGACAGGGAACACTGAAGCTTTCTTT. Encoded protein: CASSAGTGNTEAFF.